This T cell receptor (beta chain) is drawn from a study of cytomegalovirus exposure and HLA in healthy donors. The germline V and J ends were trimmed by 3 bases and 5 bases, with 8 bases remaining between them. CDR3 length: 13 amino acids. The germline gives CDR1 LGHNT, CDR2 FRNRAP. Amplification used 60 Vbeta primers and 13 Jbeta primers. Profiling relied on immunoSEQ multiplex PCR, and the TCRdb table lists in-frame clones only, not all of them. This table has some 140,000 clones, more than 75% appearing once. Study-level points and caveats: For TCR beta chains, V- and J-gene trimming was later linked to a missense DCLRE1C variant. Sequencing likely produced, as an artifact, a cluster of highly shared sequence variants. Presence/absence analyses assumed roughly uniform sequencing depth across donors. Later on, an analysis tied 15,000 to 20,000 TCR beta sequences to HLA alleles at 0.05 false discovery rate.

A note on this clone: Its target is unknown.

Input material: PBMCs. The rearrangement joins TRBV12-5 to TRBJ1-5; unclear D gene. This clonotype was sampled from a male donor in good health and CMV-seronegative. The CDR3 is CASGFREDQPQHF. Here the CDR3 DNA reads TGTGCTAGTGGTTTTAGGGAGGATCAGCCCCAGCATTTT.